The source of this TCR beta chain is a study of T cell repertoires in cytomegalovirus infection. Study-level information: Indications of both CMV infection and matching HLA type were provided by public TCR beta signatures. Study results and caveats: Clonotypes of TCR beta that were HLA-C-restricted and CMV-specific dominated the ex vivo response. Using cumulative public TCR beta family frequency, the authors identified those who carried CMV together with the relevant HLA.

On this clonotype itself: Its antigen is unidentified.

One entry per CDR3 protein, called by TCRdb with MiXCR from the reads. In the table there are nearly 550,000 distinct CDR3 sequences, 15% to 20% of which are singletons. CDR1 and CDR2 from the germline V gene are MGHRA and YSYEKL. Trimming took 4 bases from V and 3 from J; bases not matched to a gene: 5. CDR3 length equals 16 residues. The receptor was isolated from a human donor in good health (CMV status not recorded). Some clones in this sample may be carry-over from other donors' samples. The rearrangement joins TRBV4-1 to TRBJ2-1; 11 bases map to TRBD2. The sequenced material came from CD8+ T cells from PBMCs. The CDR3 loop reads CASSPQGLAVYNEQFF. The CDR3 DNA is TGCGCCAGCAGCCCCCAGGGACTAGCGGTCTACAATGAGCAGTTCTTC.